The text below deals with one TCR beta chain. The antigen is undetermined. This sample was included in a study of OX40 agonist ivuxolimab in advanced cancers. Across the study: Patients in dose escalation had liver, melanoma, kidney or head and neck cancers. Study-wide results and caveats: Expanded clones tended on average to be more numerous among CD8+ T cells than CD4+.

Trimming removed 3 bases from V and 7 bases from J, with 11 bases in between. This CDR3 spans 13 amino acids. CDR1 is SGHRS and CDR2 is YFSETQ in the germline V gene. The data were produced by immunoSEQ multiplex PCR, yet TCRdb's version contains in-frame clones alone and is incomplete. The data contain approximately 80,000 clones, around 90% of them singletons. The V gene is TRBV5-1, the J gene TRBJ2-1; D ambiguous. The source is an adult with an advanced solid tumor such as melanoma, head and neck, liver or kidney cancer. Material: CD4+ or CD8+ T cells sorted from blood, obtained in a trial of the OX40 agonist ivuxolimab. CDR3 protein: CASSSQTGNEQFF. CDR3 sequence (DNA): TGCGCCAGCAGCTCGCAGACTGGGAATGAGCAGTTCTTC.